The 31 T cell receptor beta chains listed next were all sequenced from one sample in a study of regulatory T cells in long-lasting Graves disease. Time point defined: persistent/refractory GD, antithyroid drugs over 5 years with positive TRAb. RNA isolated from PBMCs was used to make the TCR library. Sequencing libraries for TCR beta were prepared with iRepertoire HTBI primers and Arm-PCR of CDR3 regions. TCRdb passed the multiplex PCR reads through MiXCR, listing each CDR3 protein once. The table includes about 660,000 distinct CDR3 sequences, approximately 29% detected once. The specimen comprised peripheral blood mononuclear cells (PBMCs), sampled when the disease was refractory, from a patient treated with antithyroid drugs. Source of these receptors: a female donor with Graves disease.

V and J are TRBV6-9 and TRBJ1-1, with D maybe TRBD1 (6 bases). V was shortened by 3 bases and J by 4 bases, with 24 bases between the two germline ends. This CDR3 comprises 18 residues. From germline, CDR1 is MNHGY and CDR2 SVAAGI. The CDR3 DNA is TGTGCCAGCAGTTACTTCCTCCCCGCAGGGGAATTTGGCACTGAAGCTTTCTTT. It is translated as CASSYFLPAGEFGTEAFF.

The CDR3 protein is CASSSRLGSTGELFF. As DNA, the CDR3 is TGTGCCAGCAGTTCCCGACTCGGAAGCACCGGGGAGCTGTTTTTT. This chain uses TRBV6-2 or TRBV6-3 with TRBJ2-2; no firm D call. The V end was cut by 4 bases, the J end by 4 bases, with 13 bases between. The germline CDR1 and CDR2 sequences are MNHEY and SVGEGT. The CDR3 totals 15 residues.

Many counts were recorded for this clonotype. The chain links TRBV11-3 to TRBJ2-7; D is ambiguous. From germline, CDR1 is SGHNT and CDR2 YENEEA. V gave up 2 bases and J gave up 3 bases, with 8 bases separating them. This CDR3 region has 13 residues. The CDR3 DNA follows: TGTGCCAGCAGCTTATCCGCTCGCTACGAGCAGTACTTC. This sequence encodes CASSLSARYEQYF.

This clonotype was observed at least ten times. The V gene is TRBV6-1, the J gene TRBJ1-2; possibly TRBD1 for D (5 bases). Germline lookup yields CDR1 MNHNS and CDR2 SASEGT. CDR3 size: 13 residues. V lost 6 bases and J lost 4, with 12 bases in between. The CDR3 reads CASSETVFYGYTF. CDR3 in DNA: TGTGCCAGCAGCGAGACAGTCTTCTATGGCTACACCTTC.

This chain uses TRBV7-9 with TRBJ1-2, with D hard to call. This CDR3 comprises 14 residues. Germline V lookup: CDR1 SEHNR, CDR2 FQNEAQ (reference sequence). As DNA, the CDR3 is TGTGGGATAGGATCGGACGGGGCTAACTATGGCTACACCTTC. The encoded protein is CGIGSDGANYGYTF.

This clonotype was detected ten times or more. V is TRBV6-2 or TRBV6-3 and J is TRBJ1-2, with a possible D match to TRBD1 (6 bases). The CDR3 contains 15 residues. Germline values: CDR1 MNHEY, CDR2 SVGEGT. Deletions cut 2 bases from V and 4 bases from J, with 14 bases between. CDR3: CASSYASGHLYGYTF. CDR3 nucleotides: TGTGCCAGCAGTTACGCCTCGGGACATCTCTATGGCTACACCTTC.

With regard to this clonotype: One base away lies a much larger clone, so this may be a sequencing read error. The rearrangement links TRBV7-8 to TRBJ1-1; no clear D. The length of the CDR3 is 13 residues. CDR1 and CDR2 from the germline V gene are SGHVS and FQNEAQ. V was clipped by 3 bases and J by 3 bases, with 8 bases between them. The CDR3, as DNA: TGTGCCAGCAGCTTCATCTCTGACACTGAAGCTTTCTTT. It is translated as CASSFISDTEAFF.

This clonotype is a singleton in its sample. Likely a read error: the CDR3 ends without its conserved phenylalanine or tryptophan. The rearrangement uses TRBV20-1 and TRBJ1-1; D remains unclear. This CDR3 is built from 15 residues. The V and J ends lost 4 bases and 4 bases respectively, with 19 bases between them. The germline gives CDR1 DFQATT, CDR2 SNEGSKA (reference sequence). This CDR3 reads CSATRVRDPGTEAFS. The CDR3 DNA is TGCAGTGCTACCAGAGTTCGGGATCCAGGCACTGAAGCTTTCTCT.

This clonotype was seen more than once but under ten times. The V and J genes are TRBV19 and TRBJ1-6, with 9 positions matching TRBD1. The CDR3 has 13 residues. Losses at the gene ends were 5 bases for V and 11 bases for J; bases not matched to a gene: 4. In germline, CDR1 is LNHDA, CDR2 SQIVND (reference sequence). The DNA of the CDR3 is TGTGCCAGTAGTGGGGACAGGGTGACACCCCTCCACTTT. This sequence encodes CASSGDRVTPLHF.

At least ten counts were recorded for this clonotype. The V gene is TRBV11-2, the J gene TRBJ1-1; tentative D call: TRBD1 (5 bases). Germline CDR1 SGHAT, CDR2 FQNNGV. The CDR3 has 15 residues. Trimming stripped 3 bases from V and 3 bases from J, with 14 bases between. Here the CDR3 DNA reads TGTGCCAGCAGCTTGGGACCCCGAGGGCACACTGAAGCTTTCTTT. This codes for CASSLGPRGHTEAFF.

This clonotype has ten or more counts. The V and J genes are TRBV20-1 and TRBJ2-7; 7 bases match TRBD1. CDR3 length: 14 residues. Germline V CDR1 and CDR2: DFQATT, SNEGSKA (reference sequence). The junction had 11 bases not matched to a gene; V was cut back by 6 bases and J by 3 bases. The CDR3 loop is CSAPKTGIGYEQYF. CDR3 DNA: TGCAGTGCGCCAAAGACAGGGATCGGCTACGAGCAGTACTTC.

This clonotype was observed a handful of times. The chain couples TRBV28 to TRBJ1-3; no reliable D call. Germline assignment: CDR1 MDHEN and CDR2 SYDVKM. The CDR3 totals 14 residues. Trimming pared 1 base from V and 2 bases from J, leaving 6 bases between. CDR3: CASSLSLTGNTIYF. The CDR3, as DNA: TGTGCCAGCAGTTTATCCCTGACTGGAAACACCATATATTTT.

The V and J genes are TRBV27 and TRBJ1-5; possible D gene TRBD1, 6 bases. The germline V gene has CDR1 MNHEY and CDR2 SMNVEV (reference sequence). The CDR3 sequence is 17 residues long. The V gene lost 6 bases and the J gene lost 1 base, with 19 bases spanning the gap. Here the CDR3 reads CASSRAPSGQSNQPQHF. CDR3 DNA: TGTGCCAGCAGCCGCGCACCGTCAGGACAGAGCAATCAGCCCCAGCATTTT.

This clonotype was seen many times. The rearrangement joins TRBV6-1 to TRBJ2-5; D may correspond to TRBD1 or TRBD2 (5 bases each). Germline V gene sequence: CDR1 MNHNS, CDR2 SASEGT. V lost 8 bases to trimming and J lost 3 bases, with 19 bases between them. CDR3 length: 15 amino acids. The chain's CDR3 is CASHLGTRGEETQYF. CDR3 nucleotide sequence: TGTGCCAGCCACCTCGGGACCAGAGGTGAAGAGACCCAGTACTTC.

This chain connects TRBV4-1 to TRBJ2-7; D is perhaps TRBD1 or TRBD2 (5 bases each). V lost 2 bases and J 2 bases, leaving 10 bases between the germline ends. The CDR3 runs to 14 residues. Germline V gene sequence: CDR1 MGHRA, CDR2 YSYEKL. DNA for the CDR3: TGCGCCAGCAGCCAACGCTGGGGGACCTACGAGCAGTACTTC. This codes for CASSQRWGTYEQYF.

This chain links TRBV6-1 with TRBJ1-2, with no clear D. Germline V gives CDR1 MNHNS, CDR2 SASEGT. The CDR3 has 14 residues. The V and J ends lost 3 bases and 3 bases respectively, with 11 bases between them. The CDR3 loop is CASSDSGPYYGYTF. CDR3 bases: TGTGCCAGCAGTGATTCCGGCCCCTACTATGGCTACACCTTC.

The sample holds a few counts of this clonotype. CDR3 sequence: CASSESEGKNTEAFF. The CDR3 coding sequence is TGTGCCAGCAGTGAATCAGAGGGGAAGAACACTGAAGCTTTCTTT. V is TRBV6-2 or TRBV6-3 and J is TRBJ1-1; D is perhaps TRBD1 (5 bases). This CDR3 has 15 residues. CDR1 is MNHEY and CDR2 is SVGEGT in the germline V gene. V was shortened by 5 bases and J by 1 base, with 14 bases between the two germline ends.

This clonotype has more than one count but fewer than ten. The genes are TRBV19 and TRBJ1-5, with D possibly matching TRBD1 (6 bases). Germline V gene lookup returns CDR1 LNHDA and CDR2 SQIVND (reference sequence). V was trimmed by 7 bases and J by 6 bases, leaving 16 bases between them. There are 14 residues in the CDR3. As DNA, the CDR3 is TGTGCCAGTAACCAGGGGAAGGGCGGTCAGCCCCAGCATTTT. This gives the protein CASNQGKGGQPQHF.

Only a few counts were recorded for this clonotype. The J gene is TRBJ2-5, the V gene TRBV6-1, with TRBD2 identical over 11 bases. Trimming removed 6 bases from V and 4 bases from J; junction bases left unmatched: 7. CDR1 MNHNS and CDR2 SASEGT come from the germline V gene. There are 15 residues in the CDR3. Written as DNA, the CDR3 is TGTGCCAGCAGAAAATCCGGGACTAGCGGAGAGACCCAGTACTTC. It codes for CASRKSGTSGETQYF.

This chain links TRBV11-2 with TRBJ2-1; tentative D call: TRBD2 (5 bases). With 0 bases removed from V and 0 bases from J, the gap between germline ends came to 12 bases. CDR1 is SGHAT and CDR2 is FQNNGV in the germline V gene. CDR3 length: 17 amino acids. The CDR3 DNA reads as TGTGCCAGCAGCTTAGATTGGAGGACCAGCTCCTACAATGAGCAGTTCTTC. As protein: CASSLDWRTSSYNEQFF.

Written as DNA, the CDR3 is TGCAGCGTACAATCGACAGGGTATGCCACTGAAGCTTTCTTT. It codes for CSVQSTGYATEAFF. V gene TRBV29-1 combines with J gene TRBJ1-1, with TRBD1 matching 7 bases. Trimming took 6 bases from V and 4 from J; bases not matched to a gene: 11. This CDR3 contains 14 residues. Germline assignment: CDR1 SQVTM and CDR2 ANQGSEA.

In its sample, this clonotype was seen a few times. The CDR3 DNA sequence: TGTGCCAGCAGTCTTCGTCACGCCTGTGGAACATTGTGGGACAATGAGCAGTTCTTC. The encoded protein is CASSLRHACGTLWDNEQFF. V gene TRBV6-1 combines with J gene TRBJ2-1, with D unclear. V lost 5 bases, J lost 5 bases, and 28 bases lay in between. This CDR3 is 19 amino acids long. CDR1 and CDR2 from the germline V gene are MNHNS and SASEGT.

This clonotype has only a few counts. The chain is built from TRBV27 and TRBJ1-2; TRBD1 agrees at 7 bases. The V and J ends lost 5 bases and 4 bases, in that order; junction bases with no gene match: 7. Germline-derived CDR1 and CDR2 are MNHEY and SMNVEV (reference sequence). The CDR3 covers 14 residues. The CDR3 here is CASSPLDRSYGYTF. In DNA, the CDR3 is TGTGCCAGCAGTCCCCTGGACAGGTCCTATGGCTACACCTTC.

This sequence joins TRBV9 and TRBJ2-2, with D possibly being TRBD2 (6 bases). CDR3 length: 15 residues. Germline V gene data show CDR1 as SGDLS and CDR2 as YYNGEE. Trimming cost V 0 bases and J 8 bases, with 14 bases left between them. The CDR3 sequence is CASSVANAGLGELFF. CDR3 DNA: TGTGCCAGCAGCGTAGCTAATGCGGGGCTTGGGGAGCTGTTTTTT.

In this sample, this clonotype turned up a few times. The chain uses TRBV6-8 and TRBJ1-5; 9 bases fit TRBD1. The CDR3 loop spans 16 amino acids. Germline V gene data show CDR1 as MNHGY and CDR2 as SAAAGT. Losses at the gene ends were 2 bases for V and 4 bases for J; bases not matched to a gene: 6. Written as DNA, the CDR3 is TGTGCCAGCAGTTACAGGGGACAGGGTGCTAATCAGCCCCAGCATTTT. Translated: CASSYRGQGANQPQHF.

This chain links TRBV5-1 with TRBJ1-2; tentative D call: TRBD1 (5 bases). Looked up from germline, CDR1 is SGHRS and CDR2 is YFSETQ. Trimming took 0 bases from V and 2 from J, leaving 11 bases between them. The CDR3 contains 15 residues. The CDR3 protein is CASSLVSDSNYGYTF. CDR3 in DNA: TGCGCCAGCAGCTTGGTCAGCGACAGCAACTATGGCTACACCTTC.

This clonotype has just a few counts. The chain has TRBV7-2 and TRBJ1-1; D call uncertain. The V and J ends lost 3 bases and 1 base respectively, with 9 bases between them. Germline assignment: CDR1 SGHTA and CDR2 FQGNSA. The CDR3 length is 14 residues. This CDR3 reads CASSFQAGNTEAFF. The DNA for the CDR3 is TGTGCCAGCAGCTTCCAGGCGGGGAACACTGAAGCTTTCTTT. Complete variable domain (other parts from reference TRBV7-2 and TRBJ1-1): GAGVSQSPSNKVTEKGKDVELRCDPISGHTALYWYRQSLGQGLEFLIYFQGNSAPDKSGLPSDRFSAERTGGSVSTLTIQRTQQEDSAVYLCASSFQAGNTEAFFGQGTRLTVV.

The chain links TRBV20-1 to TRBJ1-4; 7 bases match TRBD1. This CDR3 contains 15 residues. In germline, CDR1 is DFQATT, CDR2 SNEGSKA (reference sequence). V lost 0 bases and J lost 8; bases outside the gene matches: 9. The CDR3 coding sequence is TGCAGTGCTAGAGATCAGCGGACAGGACGGGAAAAACTGTTTTTT. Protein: CSARDQRTGREKLFF.

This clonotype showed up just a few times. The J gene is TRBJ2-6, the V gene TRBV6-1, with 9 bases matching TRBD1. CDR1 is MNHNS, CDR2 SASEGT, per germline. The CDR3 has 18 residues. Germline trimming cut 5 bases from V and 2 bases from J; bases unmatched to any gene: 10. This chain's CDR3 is CASSPPGQGMAGANVLTF. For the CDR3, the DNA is TGTGCCAGCAGTCCGCCGGGACAGGGAATGGCTGGGGCCAACGTCCTGACTTTC.

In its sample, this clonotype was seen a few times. DNA of the CDR3: TGTGCCAGCAGCCCTGACGGAAATAAGGATCAGCCCCAGCATTTT. This encodes CASSPDGNKDQPQHF. The genes are TRBV9 and TRBJ1-5; D remains ambiguous. Deletions cut 4 bases from V and 5 bases from J, with 16 bases between. Germline V gene sequence: CDR1 SGDLS, CDR2 YYNGEE. The CDR3 sequence is 15 residues long.

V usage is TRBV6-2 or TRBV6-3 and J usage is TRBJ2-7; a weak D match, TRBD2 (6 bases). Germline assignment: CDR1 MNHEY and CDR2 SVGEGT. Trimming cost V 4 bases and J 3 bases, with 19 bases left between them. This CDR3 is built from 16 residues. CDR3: CASSSLWGEAIYEQYF. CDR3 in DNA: TGTGCCAGCAGTTCCCTATGGGGGGAGGCCATCTACGAGCAGTACTTC.